The 30 T cell receptor beta chains in this list originate from one sample, sequenced in a study of shared clonotypes between healthy human individuals. The repertoire was sequenced with immunoSEQ multiplex PCR; TCRdb's copy has only in-frame clones and lacks some. The sample contains around 2.5 million clones, approximately 93% of which appear only once. Material: naive CD4+ T cells from PBMCs. Subset denoted: CD45RA+ positively selected. These receptors originate from a man aged 18 to 30 in good health. Some clones in this sample may be carry-over from other donors' samples.

This rearrangement joins TRBV10-3 to TRBJ2-7; 8 bases fit TRBD1. Germline V gene data show CDR1 as ENHRY and CDR2 as SYGVKD. CDR3 size: 12 residues. V shed 4 bases, J shed 6 bases, and the junction held 2 bases outside the gene matches. The CDR3 DNA is TGTGCCATCAGTGCGGACAGGGCCGAGCAGTACTTC. This translates into CAISADRAEQYF.

CDR3 DNA sequence: TGTGCCAGCAGTTTAAACTTGACAGGGCGGATGTCTGGAAACACCATATATTTT. This codes for CASSLNLTGRMSGNTIYF. The J gene is TRBJ1-3, the V gene TRBV27, with TRBD1 matching over 7 bases. With V trimmed by 2 bases and J by 1 base, 11 bases remained unmatched. This CDR3 is 18 amino acids long. Germline V CDR1 and CDR2: MNHEY, SMNVEV (reference sequence).

The chain is built from TRBV28 and TRBJ2-3; no reliable D call. This CDR3 has 15 amino acids. Germline CDR1 and CDR2: MDHEN and SYDVKM. Trimming pared 3 bases from V and 0 bases from J, leaving 10 bases between. This CDR3 reads CASSLGRSSTDTQYF. In nucleotides, the CDR3 is TGTGCCAGCAGTTTGGGCCGATCTAGCACAGATACGCAGTATTTT. Variable domain in full (rest from reference TRBV28 and TRBJ2-3): DVKVTQSSRYLVKRTGEKVFLECVQDMDHENMFWYRQDPGLGLRLIYFSYDVKMKEKGDIPEGYSVSREKKERFSLILESASTNQTSMYLCASSLGRSSTDTQYFGPGTRLTVL.

V gene TRBV7-9 combines with J gene TRBJ1-1; D unresolved. There are 15 residues in the CDR3. Germline V gene lookup returns CDR1 SEHNR and CDR2 FQNEAQ (reference sequence). With 4 bases removed from V and 0 bases from J, the gap between germline ends came to 12 bases. The CDR3 here is CASSYLGRMNTEAFF. For the CDR3, the DNA is TGTGCCAGCAGCTACTTAGGGAGGATGAACACTGAAGCTTTCTTT. Using reference TRBV7-9 and TRBJ1-1 for the parts outside the CDR3, the full variable domain is DTGVSQNPRHKITKRGQNVTFRCDPISEHNRLYWYRQTLGQGPEFLTYFQNEAQLEKSRLLSDRFSAERPKGSFSTLEIQRTEQGDSAMYLCASSYLGRMNTEAFFGQGTRLTVV.

The rearrangement joins TRBV25-1 to TRBJ1-2; TRBD1 might be the D (6 bases). CDR1 is MGHDK, CDR2 SYGVNS, per germline. Trimming took off 6 bases at V and 2 bases at J, with 13 bases between the two ends. This CDR3 contains 14 residues. The DNA for the CDR3 is TGTGCCAGCAGAGGACAGTCGTTAAACTATGGCTACACCTTC. It translates to CASRGQSLNYGYTF.

The rearrangement uses TRBV28 and TRBJ1-2, with TRBD1 matching 7 bases. Per the germline V gene, CDR1 is MDHEN and CDR2 is SYDVKM. The length of the CDR3 is 17 residues. V lost 4 bases, J lost 5 bases, and 16 bases stayed unmatched. CDR3 in amino acids: CASSSPGGSVMRYGYTF. CDR3 nucleotides: TGTGCCAGCAGTTCACCAGGGGGTTCCGTTATGCGTTATGGCTACACCTTC.

CDR3 in amino acids: CASSSNQGGRKSSGNTIYF. The CDR3 DNA reads TGTGCCAGCAGCTCTAATCAGGGTGGAAGGAAAAGCTCTGGAAACACCATATATTTT. This sequence joins TRBV14 and TRBJ1-3, with a possible D match to TRBD1 (5 bases). CDR3 length equals 19 residues. Germline assignment: CDR1 SGHDN and CDR2 FVKESK. V gave up 5 bases and J gave up 0 bases, with 23 bases separating them.

The table lists this clone with a few counts. The J gene is TRBJ1-1, the V gene TRBV7-9; unclear D gene. Germline V gene sequence: CDR1 SEHNR, CDR2 FQNEAQ (reference sequence). This CDR3 comprises 14 residues. V gave up 0 bases and J gave up 5 bases, with 10 bases separating them. CDR3: CASSLARGRTEAFF. The CDR3 region has the DNA TGTGCCAGCAGCTTAGCGCGGGGTAGGACTGAAGCTTTCTTT.

V and J are TRBV7-2 and TRBJ2-2, with D maybe TRBD2 (6 bases). Germline lookup yields CDR1 SGHTA and CDR2 FQGNSA. CDR3 length: 16 amino acids. Between the trimmed V and J ends, which lost 7 bases and 4 bases, there was a span of 19 bases. In nucleotides, the CDR3 is TGTGCCAGCACCCTGCGCGGGACTCACAGCACCGGGGAGCTGTTTTTT. This codes for CASTLRGTHSTGELFF.

The V and J genes are TRBV7-9 and TRBJ2-7; D tentatively fits TRBD1 or TRBD2 (5 bases each). Germline CDR1 SEHNR, CDR2 FQNEAQ (reference sequence). This CDR3 comprises 14 residues. V dropped 2 bases and J dropped 7 bases, with 15 bases sitting between them. CDR3 nucleotide sequence: TGTGCCAGCAGCTTATCACCACCCGAGGGGGAGCAGTACTTC. Protein sequence: CASSLSPPEGEQYF. The variable domain in full, with the rest retrieved from reference TRBV7-9 and TRBJ2-7, is DTGVSQNPRHKITKRGQNVTFRCDPISEHNRLYWYRQTLGQGPEFLTYFQNEAQLEKSRLLSDRFSAERPKGSFSTLEIQRTEQGDSAMYLCASSLSPPEGEQYFGPGTRLTVT.

The chain combines TRBV7-8 with TRBJ2-7, with D tentatively TRBD2 (5 bases). The CDR3 covers 14 residues. Looked up from germline, CDR1 is SGHVS and CDR2 is FQNEAQ. Trimming removed 3 bases from V and 5 bases from J, with 14 bases in between. CDR3 sequence (DNA): TGTGCCAGCAGCTTCAGGAACCTAGCACACGAGCAGTACTTC. Translating gives CASSFRNLAHEQYF.

The chain couples TRBV18 to TRBJ1-4; 8 bases align to TRBD1. The CDR3 is made up of 15 amino acids. Trimming cost V 2 bases and J 8 bases; bases outside gene matches: 7. Germline V gene data show CDR1 as KGHSH and CDR2 as LQKENI. Written as DNA, the CDR3 is TGTGCCAGCTCACCAGGACAGGGCCGAGGGGAAAAACTGTTTTTT. Its protein is CASSPGQGRGEKLFF.

The V and J genes are TRBV6-5 and TRBJ2-5, with 11 positions matching TRBD1. Per germline, CDR1 MNHEY and CDR2 SVGAGI. The CDR3 covers 16 residues. With V trimmed by 4 bases and J by 5 bases, 9 bases remained unmatched. CDR3 in DNA: TGTGCCAGCAGTTTAAGTACCGGGACAGGGGGGGAGACCCAGTACTTC. As protein: CASSLSTGTGGETQYF.

The chain employs TRBV2 and TRBJ2-5; 11 nucleotides line up with TRBD2. Germline lookup yields CDR1 SNHLY and CDR2 FYNNEI. J was trimmed by 5 bases and V by 3 bases; bases with no gene match: 8. The CDR3 extends over 16 amino acids. This CDR3 is CASSESSGRARETQYF. The CDR3 DNA follows: TGTGCCAGCAGTGAGAGTAGCGGGAGGGCCCGGGAGACCCAGTACTTC.

This clone showed up just a few times. The V call is TRBV18, the J call TRBJ1-2; the match to TRBD1 covers 9 bases. The junction had 14 bases not matched to a gene; V was cut back by 5 bases and J by 7 bases. The germline CDR1 and CDR2 sequences are KGHSH and LQKENI. The CDR3 has 16 amino acids. The CDR3 sequence is CASSSHAGTGKGGYTF. The DNA of the CDR3 is TGTGCCAGCTCATCCCACGCCGGGACAGGGAAAGGTGGCTACACCTTC.

This rearrangement joins TRBV6-5 to TRBJ2-1; perhaps TRBD1 as D (5 bases). CDR3 length: 12 residues. Trimming cost V 5 bases and J 7 bases, with 9 bases left between them. Germline loops: CDR1 MNHEY, CDR2 SVGAGI. CDR3: CASSTSGNEQFF. CDR3 coding DNA: TGTGCCAGCAGTACCTCAGGGAATGAGCAGTTCTTC.

The V and J genes are TRBV19 and TRBJ2-2, with 9 bases fitting TRBD2. The V segment lost 7 bases and the J segment 1 base; nucleotides outside the gene matches: 10. This CDR3 has 17 residues. From germline, CDR1 is LNHDA and CDR2 SQIVND (reference sequence). The CDR3 region is CASTESFSGRNTGELFF. CDR3 sequence (DNA): TGTGCCAGTACCGAATCTTTTAGCGGGAGGAACACCGGGGAGCTGTTTTTT. The full variable domain, rest sourced from reference TRBV19 and TRBJ2-2, is DGGITQSPKYLFRKEGQNVTLSCEQNLNHDAMYWYRQDPGQGLRLIYYSQIVNDFQKGDIAEGYSVSREKKESFPLTVTSAQKNPTAFYLCASTESFSGRNTGELFFGEGSRLTVL.

The J gene is TRBJ2-5, the V gene TRBV5-1, with TRBD2 matching 9 bases. The CDR3 has 16 amino acids. CDR1 SGHRS and CDR2 YFSETQ come from the germline V gene. V was pared by 0 bases and J by 4 bases, with 7 bases of the junction left unmatched. The CDR3 reads CASSLEPAGGGETQYF. CDR3 in DNA: TGCGCCAGCAGCTTGGAGCCAGCGGGGGGCGGAGAGACCCAGTACTTC.

The chain carries TRBV19 and TRBJ2-4; D is unresolved. The CDR3 spans 15 residues. The germline CDR1 and CDR2 sequences are LNHDA and SQIVND (reference sequence). V shed 4 bases and J shed 0 bases, with 10 bases lying between them. DNA of the CDR3: TGTGCCAGTAGTACAGAAAGCCTAGCCAAAAACATTCAGTACTTC. As protein: CASSTESLAKNIQYF.

The chain carries TRBV5-4 and TRBJ1-2, with 7 bases matching TRBD1. Unmatched junction bases numbered 5, after V lost 2 bases and J lost 4 bases. Looked up from germline, CDR1 is SGHNT and CDR2 is YYREEE (reference sequence). The CDR3 spans 14 residues. Here the CDR3 DNA reads TGTGCCAGCAGCTTCGACAGGGCCGGCTATGGCTACACCTTC. It yields the protein CASSFDRAGYGYTF.

The chain recombines TRBV10-3 with TRBJ2-3, with D hard to call. The CDR3 consists of 15 residues. V lost 0 bases to trimming and J lost 6 bases, with 13 bases between them. CDR1 and CDR2 (germline): ENHRY, SYGVKD. The CDR3 DNA is TGTGCCATCAGTGAGTCGACCCCCGTGCTCGATACGCAGTATTTT. It encodes CAISESTPVLDTQYF.

The rearrangement joins TRBV28 to TRBJ2-7; 10 bases map to TRBD2. The germline V gene has CDR1 MDHEN and CDR2 SYDVKM. CDR3 length: 18 residues. V lost 3 bases to trimming and J lost 2 bases; unmatched junction nucleotides: 13. The CDR3 region is CASSFSGLARGRTYEQYF. CDR3 nucleotides: TGTGCCAGCAGTTTCTCGGGACTAGCGAGAGGGAGGACCTACGAGCAGTACTTC. Supplemented by reference TRBV28 and TRBJ2-7, the full variable domain reads DVKVTQSSRYLVKRTGEKVFLECVQDMDHENMFWYRQDPGLGLRLIYFSYDVKMKEKGDIPEGYSVSREKKERFSLILESASTNQTSMYLCASSFSGLARGRTYEQYFGPGTRLTVT.

This sequence joins TRBV30 and TRBJ2-7; D tentatively fits TRBD1 or TRBD2 (5 bases each). The V gene's germline CDR1 is GTSNPN and CDR2 SVGIG (reference sequence). This CDR3 region has 14 residues. V lost 2 bases, J lost 13 bases, and 24 bases lay in between. The CDR3 bases are TGTGCCTGGAGTCGACCGGGGACCCCTCCTAAGCCCTACTTC. Protein product: CAWSRPGTPPKPYF.

This clone appeared a single time. Other nucleotide sequences from this sample produce the same CDR3. The gene calls are TRBV10-3 and TRBJ1-2; the D is unclear. CDR3 length equals 13 residues. Germline V gene sequence: CDR1 ENHRY, CDR2 SYGVKD. V lost 0 bases to trimming and J lost 7 bases, with 9 bases between them. The chain's CDR3 is CAISESNGVGYTF. CDR3 bases: TGTGCCATCAGTGAGTCGAACGGGGTTGGCTACACCTTC.

The chain joins TRBV5-5 to TRBJ2-7; D is perhaps TRBD2 (5 bases). The germline gives CDR1 SGHKS, CDR2 YYEKEE (reference sequence). This CDR3 is 13 amino acids long. Trimming pared 1 base from V and 5 bases from J, leaving 10 bases between. This CDR3 is CASSLYPTNEQYF. The CDR3 DNA reads TGTGCCAGCAGCTTGTATCCGACTAACGAGCAGTACTTC.

Regarding this clone: The sample carries other DNA sequences with the same CDR3. V is TRBV7-2 and J is TRBJ2-5; 7 bases match TRBD1. Trimming at V came to 5 bases and at J to 2 bases, leaving 8 bases not matched to a gene. Germline values: CDR1 SGHTA, CDR2 FQGNSA. This CDR3 contains 15 residues. The DNA for the CDR3 is TGTGCCAGCAGCCTTCTCGGACAGGTTCAAGAGACCCAGTACTTC. Its translation is CASSLLGQVQETQYF.

This rearrangement joins TRBV19 to TRBJ1-4; possibly TRBD1 for D (5 bases). Germline CDR1 LNHDA, CDR2 SQIVND (reference sequence). CDR3 length equals 15 residues. The V and J ends lost 5 bases and 8 bases respectively, with 18 bases between them. For the CDR3, the DNA is TGTGCCAGTAGTCCCCTCCAGGGCCGAGGGGAAAAACTGTTTTTT. The encoded protein is CASSPLQGRGEKLFF.

J is TRBJ2-3 and V is TRBV5-4, with D perhaps matching TRBD1 (5 bases). The V end was cut by 1 base, the J end by 1 base, with 13 bases between. The germline gives CDR1 SGHNT, CDR2 YYREEE (reference sequence). This CDR3 spans 16 amino acids. The CDR3 sequence: CASSLPPGRGTDTQYF. CDR3 sequence (DNA): TGTGCCAGCAGCTTGCCTCCCGGCAGGGGCACAGATACGCAGTATTTT.

The V and J genes are TRBV27 and TRBJ2-3; D might be TRBD2 (6 bases). This CDR3 contains 13 residues. Germline V gene lookup returns CDR1 MNHEY and CDR2 SMNVEV (reference sequence). Trimming shortened V by 9 bases and J by 1 base, and 11 bases separated the two germline ends. The CDR3 loop reads CASRELGTDTQYF. The CDR3 DNA is TGTGCCAGTCGGGAGTTGGGCACAGATACGCAGTATTTT.

The chain recombines TRBV5-1 with TRBJ2-4; TRBD2 matches 10 bases. With 1 base clipped from V and 8 bases from J, the junction kept 9 bases outside the gene matches. The CDR3 covers 16 residues. Looked up from germline, CDR1 is SGHRS and CDR2 is YFSETQ. The CDR3 here is CASSLKGPSGSDIQYF. The CDR3 DNA sequence: TGCGCCAGCAGCTTGAAAGGGCCTAGCGGGAGTGACATTCAGTACTTC.